This T cell receptor beta chain came from a study of T cells expressing NK-cell markers. Study-level background: HCMV serostatus: seven of eight sequenced donors positive, one negative.

Study-wide results and caveats: HCMV specificity of the expanded NKG2C+ T cell clones stayed unclear. NKG2C+ dominant clonotypes from more than 5 donors made up roughly 1.0-8% of CD8+ T cells.

The CDR3 spans 15 residues. Germline V CDR1 and CDR2: MNHNS, SASEGT. Note on this clonotype: What it recognizes is unknown.

What made the TCR beta cDNA was 5'RACE template switching with UMIs. TCRdb reanalyzed the 5' RACE reads, giving one entry per CDR3 protein sequence and no DNA. The table for this sample gives roughly 390,000 distinct CDR3 sequences. Sequenced material: blood T cells: a sorted CD56 or NKG2C T cell subset, CD4+ or CD8+ T cells, or bulk PBMC T cells (not recorded which). The J gene is TRBJ2-3, the V gene TRBV6-1; TCRdb's D call of TRBD1 is untestable without DNA. The receptor's source is a man aged 18 to 69 in good health. CDR3 amino acids: CATLFTGTYTDTQYF.